This TCR beta chain originates from a study of OX40 agonist ivuxolimab in advanced cancers. Regarding the study as a whole: Antigen specificity was not determined for the expanded peripheral T cells. Average numbers of expanded clones were greater in CD8+ T cells than in CD4+.

Points on this clone: The antigen remains unidentified.

Assay: immunoSEQ multiplex PCR; the TCRdb copy retains only in-frame clones and omits some. The table has roughly 50,000 clones, roughly 89% seen once. The CDR3 contains 18 residues. Per the germline V gene, CDR1 is SGHNT and CDR2 is YENEEA. V lost 5 bases, J lost 7 bases, and 27 bases lay in between. The V gene is TRBV11-3, the J gene TRBJ2-1; weak D call: TRBD1 (6 bases). The receptor comes from an adult with an advanced solid tumor such as melanoma, head and neck, liver or kidney cancer. The specimen was CD4+ or CD8+ T cells sorted from blood, collected in a trial of the OX40 agonist ivuxolimab. The CDR3 DNA reads TGTGCCAGCAGCGACCGGGACATCATGTTGTTTCGGAGAAATGAGCAGTTCTTC. This gives the protein CASSDRDIMLFRRNEQFF.